These T cell receptor beta chains were read from a single sample in a study of early T cells in non-severe SARS-CoV-2 infection. TCRdb independently ran MiXCR on the 5' RACE reads; one entry per CDR3 protein. This table holds 75,000 to 90,000 distinct CDR3 sequences, 9.5% to 15% found once. Sequencing was done on a sample of whole blood. All receptors derive from an adult who was a healthcare worker with PCR-confirmed SARS-CoV-2 infection or an uninfected control (not recorded which). Both conserved end residues are part of each CDR3. The D gene is left open where the match is weak. Expanded clones are given a class, and other clones once, few, many or no size at all.

TRBV29-1	NA	TRBJ2-7	once	CSPCYEQYF	TGCAGCCCCTGTTACGAGCAGTACTTC
TRBV7-2	NA	TRBJ2-1	few	CASSWGSGEQFF	TGTGCCAGCAGCTGGGGGAGCGGTGAGCAGTTCTTC
TRBV12-3/TRBV12-4	TRBD2	TRBJ2-3	many	CASSRGLVTDTQYF	TGTGCCAGCAGCCGGGGACTAGTGACAGATACGCAGTATTTT
TRBV5-5	TRBD2	TRBJ2-1	few	CASSPGLAGVREQFF	TGTGCCAGCAGCCCCGGACTAGCGGGAGTAAGGGAGCAGTTCTTC
TRBV6-5	NA	TRBJ2-7	few	CASSRALRYEQYF	TGTGCCAGCAGTAGGGCCCTAAGGTACGAGCAGTACTTC
TRBV29-1	NA	TRBJ2-1	few	CSGRTNSYEQFF	TGCAGCGGTAGGACTAATAGTTATGAGCAGTTCTTC
TRBV6-1	NA	TRBJ2-1	NA	CASKVASYNEQFF	TGTGCCAGCAAAGTAGCCTCCTACAATGAGCAGTTCTTC
TRBV19	NA	TRBJ2-2	many	CASSIADTGELFF	TGTGCCAGTAGTATAGCGGACACCGGGGAGCTGTTTTTT
TRBV7-8	TRBD1	TRBJ2-2	many	CASRAYRGRETGELFF	TGTGCCAGCAGAGCTTACAGGGGGCGCGAAACCGGGGAGCTGTTTTTT
TRBV5-1	NA	TRBJ2-3	NA	CASSPNTEGTDTQYF	TGCGCCAGCAGCCCGAACACCGAGGGCACAGATACGCAGTATTTT
TRBV12-3/TRBV12-4	TRBD1	TRBJ1-3	many	CASSLTGGSGNTIYF	TGTGCCAGCAGTTTAACAGGGGGTAGTGGAAACACCATATATTTT
TRBV5-4	NA	TRBJ2-3	few	CASSPNAEGLGNTQYF	TGTGCCAGCAGCCCCAACGCGGAGGGGCTCGGAAATACGCAGTATTTT
TRBV19	NA	TRBJ1-5	NA	CASSMSLEPQHF	TGTGCCAGTAGTATGTCCCTCGAGCCCCAGCATTTT
TRBV7-2	NA	TRBJ2-6	few	CASSLALDRRANVLTF	TGTGCCAGCAGCTTAGCGCTTGATCGCCGGGCCAACGTCCTGACTTTC
TRBV7-2	NA	TRBJ2-7	many	CASSFVEFYEQYF	TGTGCCAGCAGCTTTGTGGAATTCTACGAGCAGTACTTC
TRBV20-1	NA	TRBJ2-7	NA	CSARPPGRTINYEQYF	TGCAGTGCTAGGCCACCGGGACGGACGATCAACTACGAGCAGTACTTC
TRBV29-1	NA	TRBJ2-3	NA	CSVEDLRITDTQYF	TGCAGCGTTGAAGATCTTCGAATCACAGATACGCAGTATTTT
TRBV12-3/TRBV12-4	TRBD1	TRBJ1-6	NA	CASSWRDRGPPLHF	TGTGCCAGCAGTTGGAGGGACAGGGGCCCACCCCTCCACTTT
TRBV12-5	NA	TRBJ2-7	NA	CASGLGLLRGNEQYF	TGTGCTAGTGGATTGGGACTCTTAAGGGGGAACGAGCAGTACTTC
TRBV28	NA	TRBJ2-3	NA	CASAETLTGIGTQFF	TGTGCCAGCGCCGAGACGTTAACAGGGATCGGTACGCAGTTTTTT
TRBV12-3/TRBV12-4	NA	TRBJ2-7	NA	CASSLFSYEQYF	TGTGCCAGCAGTTTATTCTCCTACGAGCAGTACTTC
TRBV7-2	NA	TRBJ1-6	NA	CASSSDPSGWSLHF	TGTGCCAGCAGCTCGGACCCGTCCGGTTGGTCCCTCCACTTT
TRBV5-1	NA	TRBJ2-1	many	CASSFLTGEVNEQFF	TGCGCCAGCAGCTTCTTGACGGGAGAGGTAAATGAGCAGTTCTTC
TRBV7-2	NA	TRBJ2-7	NA	CASSSSGTLGHEQYF	TGTGCCAGCAGCTCCTCCGGGACACTTGGGCACGAGCAGTACTTC
TRBV5-6	NA	TRBJ2-5	few	CASSSRGTQYF	TGTGCCAGCAGCTCGAGGGGGACCCAGTACTTC
TRBV28	NA	TRBJ2-3	few	CATTGITDTQYF	TGTGCCACCACCGGGATCACAGATACGCAGTATTTT
TRBV27	NA	TRBJ2-3	NA	CASSHSSRQPTQYF	TGTGCCAGCAGCCATTCTTCTAGACAGCCTACGCAGTATTTT
TRBV7-9	NA	TRBJ2-7	few	CASSLTRQFPYEQYF	TGTGCCAGCAGCTTAACGCGACAGTTCCCCTACGAGCAGTACTTC
TRBV6-1	NA	TRBJ2-7	NA	CASSGGTGLYEQYF	TGTGCCAGCAGTGGTGGGACGGGGTTATACGAGCAGTACTTC